The rows below give T cell receptor beta chains drawn from one sample of a study of T-cell memory formation after mild COVID-19. TCRdb reanalysed the 5' RACE reads using MiXCR and keeps one entry per CDR3 protein. The sample lists tens of thousands of distinct CDR3 sequences; 16% were seen once. Sequencing was performed on PBMCs or a T cell subset sorted from them (not recorded which). The receptors were sampled from an adult woman who had mild COVID-19 (a few samples of this study predate the infection). Cell type and time point are not known. The CDR3 runs from the conserved cysteine through the conserved F or W. D genes are given only for firm matches. Some rows mark clone size as missing; the rest say once, few, many or name a class of expanded clone.

cdr3_aa	cdr3_nt	d_call	clone_size	v_call	j_call
CASSLTGLAADTQYF	TGTGCCAGCAGCTTAACGGGACTAGCGGCAGATACGCAGTATTTT	TRBD2	few	TRBV7-3	TRBJ2-3
CASSLPRGPLPYEQYF	TGTGCCAGCAGCTTACCTAGGGGCCCACTTCCCTACGAGCAGTACTTC	-	few	TRBV5-6	TRBJ2-7
CASSQGTGSYNEQFF	TGCGCCAGCAGCCAAGGGACTGGGTCCTACAATGAGCAGTTCTTC	-	few	TRBV4-1	TRBJ2-1
CASIGLAGGTDTQYF	TGTGCCAGCATCGGACTAGCGGGGGGCACAGATACGCAGTATTTT	TRBD2	few	TRBV6-1	TRBJ2-3
CASSLLVYEQYF	TGTGCCAGCAGCTTACTCGTCTACGAGCAGTACTTC	-	few	TRBV11-2	TRBJ2-7
CASRGVGANVLTF	TGTGCCAGCAGGGGCGTTGGGGCCAACGTCCTGACTTTC	-	once	TRBV25-1	TRBJ2-6
CASSPGRDVEQYF	TGTGCCAGTAGTCCGGGAAGAGACGTGGAGCAGTACTTC	-	many	TRBV19	TRBJ2-7
CASSQEWASGYEQYF	TGCGCCAGCAGCCAAGAGTGGGCTAGCGGCTACGAGCAGTACTTC	TRBD2	few	TRBV4-1	TRBJ2-7
CASCLGTGGGNEQFF	TGTGCCAGTTGCCTTGGGACAGGGGGCGGAAATGAGCAGTTCTTC	TRBD1	-	TRBV6-5	TRBJ2-1
CASSPRDGQHSGANVLTF	TGTGCCAGCAGCCCGCGGGATGGGCAGCACTCTGGGGCCAACGTCCTGACTTTC	-	-	TRBV7-6	TRBJ2-6
CASSPSQGVGETQYF	TGCGCCAGCAGCCCGTCCCAGGGGGTCGGGGAGACCCAGTACTTC	TRBD1	few	TRBV4-3	TRBJ2-5
CASSLLTGSYNEQFF	TGTGCCAGCAGCCTCCTCACGGGCTCCTACAATGAGCAGTTCTTC	-	once	TRBV4-2	TRBJ2-1
CASSSADGYEQYF	TGTGCCAGCAGTTCCGCGGACGGATACGAGCAGTACTTC	-	-	TRBV2	TRBJ2-7
CASSPGQGGTTDTQYF	TGCGCCAGCAGCCCCGGACAGGGTGGTACCACAGATACGCAGTATTTT	TRBD1	few	TRBV5-1	TRBJ2-3
CASSADRRNTEAFF	TGCGCCAGCAGCGCTGACAGGAGGAACACTGAAGCTTTCTTT	-	few	TRBV5-1	TRBJ1-1
CASSLSPYTLAGDTDTQYF	TGTGCCAGCAGCTTATCCCCCTATACTCTAGCGGGAGACACAGATACGCAGTATTTT	TRBD2	-	TRBV7-6	TRBJ2-3
CATSREGRNGEQFF	TGTGCCACCAGCAGAGAGGGTAGAAACGGTGAGCAGTTCTTC	-	-	TRBV15	TRBJ2-1
CSVPRDRGYNEQFF	TGCAGCGTTCCACGGGACAGGGGCTACAATGAGCAGTTCTTC	TRBD1	-	TRBV29-1	TRBJ2-1
CASSPEPDYNEQFF	TGCGCCAGCAGCCCGGAACCTGATTACAATGAGCAGTTCTTC	-	few	TRBV5-1	TRBJ2-1
CASSGGTAQYNEQFF	TGCGCCAGCAGCGGCGGGACCGCCCAGTACAATGAGCAGTTCTTC	-	-	TRBV5-1	TRBJ2-1
CASSRWVQGRETQYF	TGTGCCAGCAGCCGATGGGTGCAGGGTCGGGAGACCCAGTACTTC	-	-	TRBV7-9	TRBJ2-5
CASSLWGRGLNNEQFF	TGTGCCAGCAGTTTATGGGGCCGCGGGTTGAACAATGAGCAGTTCTTC	-	once	TRBV28	TRBJ2-1
CASSQSGQLYNEQFF	TGCGCCAGCAGCCAAAGCGGACAGTTATACAATGAGCAGTTCTTC	-	-	TRBV4-3	TRBJ2-1
CASRYGGNTIYF	TGTGCCAGCCGGTATGGGGGAAACACCATATATTTT	-	few	TRBV12-3/TRBV12-4	TRBJ1-3
CASNLQGAQNSPLHF	TGTGCCAGCAACTTACAGGGGGCACAGAATTCACCCCTCCACTTT	TRBD1	-	TRBV6-5	TRBJ1-6
CASSPVQGPSGANVLTF	TGCGCCAGCAGCCCAGTACAGGGACCATCTGGGGCCAACGTCCTGACTTTC	-	-	TRBV4-1	TRBJ2-6
CATSRGVGGGSNQPQHF	TGTGCCACCAGCAGAGGGGTCGGGGGGGGAAGCAATCAGCCCCAGCATTTT	-	-	TRBV15	TRBJ1-5
CASSLAGLADYNEQFF	TGTGCCAGCAGCTTAGCGGGACTAGCGGACTACAATGAGCAGTTCTTC	TRBD2	-	TRBV7-7	TRBJ2-1
CASSDGQGDYYGYTF	TGCGCCAGCAGCGATGGACAGGGGGACTACTATGGCTACACCTTC	TRBD1	many	TRBV5-1	TRBJ1-2
CASSPLSTRGENIQYF	TGTGCCAGCTCACCTCTCTCCACGAGAGGGGAAAACATTCAGTACTTC	-	-	TRBV18	TRBJ2-4
CASSWDVASYNEQFF	TGCGCCAGCAGCTGGGACGTCGCCTCCTACAATGAGCAGTTCTTC	-	-	TRBV5-1	TRBJ2-1
CATQQDRGSGYTF	TGTGCCACTCAACAGGACAGGGGAAGTGGCTACACCTTC	TRBD1	-	TRBV24-1	TRBJ1-2
CASSLVTAGGTDTQYF	TGCGCCAGCAGCTTGGTGACAGCGGGAGGAACAGATACGCAGTATTTT	TRBD2	few	TRBV5-1	TRBJ2-3
CASNKYRSSSYEQYF	TGTGCCAGCAACAAATACAGGTCTTCTTCATACGAGCAGTACTTC	-	few	TRBV11-1	TRBJ2-7
CSVGSHYGYTF	TGCAGCGTTGGCAGTCACTATGGCTACACCTTC	-	-	TRBV29-1	TRBJ1-2
CASSQAPRRPRETQYF	TGTGCCAGCAGCCAAGCCCCCAGACGGCCGAGAGAGACCCAGTACTTC	-	-	TRBV3-1	TRBJ2-5
CASSVGLSYEQYF	TGTGCCAGCAGCGTAGGACTCTCCTACGAGCAGTACTTC	-	few	TRBV27	TRBJ2-7
CASSLAGRAYEQYF	TGTGCCAGCAGCTTAGCCGGGAGGGCCTACGAGCAGTACTTC	TRBD2	once	TRBV7-9	TRBJ2-7
CASSLGGFDEQFF	TGCGCCAGCAGCTTGGGGGGGTTCGATGAGCAGTTCTTC	-	medium-sized	TRBV5-1	TRBJ2-1
CASSHGTGGADEQFF	TGCGCCAGCAGCCATGGGACAGGGGGCGCAGATGAGCAGTTCTTC	TRBD1	-	TRBV5-1	TRBJ2-1
CATSDTTGLEGYTF	TGTGCCACCAGTGATACTACAGGGTTGGAAGGCTACACCTTC	-	few	TRBV24-1	TRBJ1-2
CASSQAAGGSNEQFF	TGCGCCAGCAGCCAAGCGGCAGGGGGGAGCAATGAGCAGTTCTTC	-	few	TRBV4-1	TRBJ2-1
CASRPRFPSSGDTDTQYF	TGTGCCAGCAGGCCCAGGTTTCCGTCTAGCGGGGACACAGATACGCAGTATTTT	TRBD2	many	TRBV7-8	TRBJ2-3
CATSEALGGYNEQFF	TGTGCCACCAGTGAAGCCCTCGGGGGCTACAATGAGCAGTTCTTC	-	few	TRBV24-1	TRBJ2-1
CASSQAREQFF	TGTGCCAGCAGCCAAGCACGTGAGCAGTTCTTC	-	-	TRBV4-2	TRBJ2-1
CASSYALGGNEQYF	TGTGCCAGCAGTTACGCCCTGGGCGGGAACGAGCAGTACTTC	-	many	TRBV6-5	TRBJ2-7
CASSYSGTGGYNEQFF	TGTGCCAGCAGTTACTCAGGGACAGGGGGCTACAATGAGCAGTTCTTC	TRBD1	few	TRBV6-5	TRBJ2-1
CASSSHSTGTGTSYGYTF	TGTGCCAGCAGCTCGCACTCTACCGGGACAGGGACCAGTTATGGCTACACCTTC	TRBD1	-	TRBV7-9	TRBJ1-2
CASSADSNQPQHF	TGTGCCAGCAGCGCGGATAGCAATCAGCCCCAGCATTTT	-	-	TRBV5-4	TRBJ1-5